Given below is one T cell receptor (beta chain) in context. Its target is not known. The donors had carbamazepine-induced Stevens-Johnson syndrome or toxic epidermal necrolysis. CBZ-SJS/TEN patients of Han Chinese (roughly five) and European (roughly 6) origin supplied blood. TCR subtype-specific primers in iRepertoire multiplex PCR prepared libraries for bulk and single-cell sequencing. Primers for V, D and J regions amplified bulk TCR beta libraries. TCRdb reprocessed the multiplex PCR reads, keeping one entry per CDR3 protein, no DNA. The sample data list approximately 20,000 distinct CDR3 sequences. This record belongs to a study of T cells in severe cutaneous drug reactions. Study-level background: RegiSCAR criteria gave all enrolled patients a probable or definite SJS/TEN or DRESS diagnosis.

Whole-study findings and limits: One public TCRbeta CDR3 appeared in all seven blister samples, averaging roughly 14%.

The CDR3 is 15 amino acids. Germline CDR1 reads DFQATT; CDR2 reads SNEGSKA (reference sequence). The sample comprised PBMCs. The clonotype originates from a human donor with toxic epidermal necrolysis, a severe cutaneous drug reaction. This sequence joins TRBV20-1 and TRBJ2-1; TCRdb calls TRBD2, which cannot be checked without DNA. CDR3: CSARDRAADYNEQFF.